The 8 T cell receptor beta chains listed next were all sequenced from one sample in a study of blood T cell repertoires in COVID-19. Sequencing used immunoSEQ multiplex PCR; TCRdb keeps in-frame clones, though not all of them. The sample carries roughly 340,000 clones, roughly nine tenths recorded once. The sample taken for sequencing was PBMCs or T cells enriched from blood (not recorded which). These receptors were taken from a man aged 18 to 29 who had recovered from COVID-19.

The V gene is TRBV6-5, the J gene TRBJ1-1; 8 bases are a match to TRBD1. V lost 2 bases and J lost 10; bases outside the gene matches: 6. CDR3 length equals 13 residues. Germline V CDR1 and CDR2: MNHEY, SVGAGI. In DNA form, the CDR3 reads TGTGCCAGCAGTTACCGACAGGGGCAGGGAGCTTTCTTT. Amino acid sequence: CASSYRQGQGAFF.

The chain carries TRBV19 and TRBJ2-1; 8 positions agree with TRBD2. Germline V gives CDR1 LNHDA, CDR2 SQIVND (reference sequence). The junction had 16 bases not matched to a gene; V was cut back by 10 bases and J by 8 bases. The CDR3 runs to 15 residues. CDR3 amino acids: CATRGLAEWLDEQFF. CDR3 coding DNA: TGTGCCACCCGAGGACTAGCCGAGTGGCTCGATGAGCAGTTCTTC.

The J gene is TRBJ2-5, the V gene TRBV29-1; 9 bases map to TRBD1. The CDR3 sequence is 15 residues long. The germline V gene encodes CDR1 SQVTM and CDR2 ANQGSEA. The junction had 13 bases not matched to a gene; V was cut back by 6 bases and J by 5 bases. The CDR3 nucleotides are TGCAGCGTGGGGTTGAAGGACAGGGGTAAGGAGACCCAGTACTTC. Encoded protein: CSVGLKDRGKETQYF.

Only one count was recorded for this clone. The gene calls are TRBV5-1 and TRBJ1-1; D is undetermined. Trimming cost V 4 bases and J 0 bases, with 13 bases left between them. The CDR3 length is 15 residues. Germline V lookup: CDR1 SGHRS, CDR2 YFSETQ. Written as DNA, the CDR3 is TGCGCCAGCAGCCCCAGTCCCGTCATGAACACTGAAGCTTTCTTT. The encoded protein is CASSPSPVMNTEAFF.

The chain joins TRBV9 to TRBJ1-1; D remains unclear. This CDR3 has 14 residues. The V and J ends lost 0 bases and 2 bases respectively, with 8 bases between them. CDR1 and CDR2 from the germline V gene are SGDLS and YYNGEE. The DNA of the CDR3 is TGTGCCAGCAGCGTAGCGGGGATTAACACTGAAGCTTTCTTT. Residues: CASSVAGINTEAFF.

The chain recombines TRBV5-1 with TRBJ1-2; 10 bases fit TRBD1. The CDR3 totals 15 residues. J gave up 3 bases and V 6 bases, and 8 bases lay outside the gene matches. CDR1 and CDR2 from the germline V gene are SGHRS and YFSETQ. DNA of the CDR3: TGCGCCAGCAAGGGTGGACAGGGGGGCGACTATGGCTACACCTTC. Translation: CASKGGQGGDYGYTF.

The chain links TRBV6-5 to TRBJ2-7; tentative D call: TRBD2 (5 bases). The CDR3 length is 15 residues. Deletions cut 4 bases from V and 4 bases from J, with 17 bases between. The germline V gene has CDR1 MNHEY and CDR2 SVGAGI. The CDR3 coding sequence is TGTGCCAGCAGTTGGCGGGCGCTGGCAGATTACGAGCAGTACTTC. This translates into CASSWRALADYEQYF.

The V call is TRBV2, the J call TRBJ2-7, with D possibly matching TRBD1 (6 bases). In germline, CDR1 is SNHLY, CDR2 FYNNEI. Trimming shortened V by 4 bases and J by 5 bases, and 9 bases separated the two germline ends. CDR3 size: 12 residues. The CDR3 here is CASSATGNEQYF. CDR3 coding DNA: TGTGCCAGCAGTGCTACAGGGAACGAGCAGTACTTC. Filled out from reference TRBV2 and TRBJ2-7, the complete variable domain reads EPEVTQTPSHQVTQMGQEVILRCVPISNHLYFYWYRQILGQKVEFLVSFYNNEISEKSEIFDDQFSVERPDGSNFTLKIRSTKLEDSAMYFCASSATGNEQYFGPGTRLTVT.